Listed here are 12 T cell receptor beta chains from one sample, sequenced in a study of CD8 T cells in Susac syndrome. When the RNA was reverse transcribed, random hexamers were used with an input of about 0.45 to 1 ug. TCRdb itself ran the immunoSEQ multiplex PCR reads through MiXCR, one entry per CDR3 protein. The sample holds some 150,000 distinct CDR3 sequences, roughly 96% seen once. Input material: CD8+ T cells from PBMCs. These receptors were obtained from a human donor with multiple sclerosis.

The chain couples TRBV29-1 to TRBJ2-7, with 7 bases lining up with TRBD1. The CDR3 contains 13 residues. Germline loops: CDR1 SQVTM, CDR2 ANQGSEA. Trimming removed 6 bases from V and 6 bases from J; junction bases left unmatched: 11. Here the CDR3 reads CSVPDRFLGEQYF. The CDR3 nucleotides read TGCAGCGTACCGGACAGGTTTTTAGGCGAGCAGTACTTC.

This clonotype was recorded only once. The chain combines TRBV4-1 with TRBJ2-5; tentatively, D is TRBD1 or TRBD2 (5 bases each). V lost 4 bases and J 5 bases, leaving 11 bases between the germline ends. The CDR3 spans 13 residues. CDR1 and CDR2 from the germline V gene are MGHRA and YSYEKL. The CDR3 nucleotides are TGCGCCAGCAGCCCTTGGTGGGGGGAGACCCAGTACTTC. Translation gives CASSPWWGETQYF.

V is TRBV6-1 and J is TRBJ2-1, with D perhaps matching TRBD1 (7 bases). V was cut by 7 bases and J by 9 bases, with 25 bases left in between. The CDR3 contains 16 residues. CDR1 is MNHNS and CDR2 is SASEGT in the germline V gene. The CDR3 is CASTTPLAGGSGEQFF. CDR3 nucleotide sequence: TGTGCCAGCACCACCCCCTTGGCAGGGGGGTCTGGTGAGCAGTTCTTC.

The gene calls are TRBV3-1 and TRBJ1-2; D is uncertain. V lost 0 bases and J lost 3, with 17 bases in between. The CDR3 extends over 17 amino acids. Germline values: CDR1 LGHDT, CDR2 YNNKEL (reference sequence). CDR3: CASSQDNLPASDYGYTF. The CDR3 bases are TGTGCCAGCAGCCAAGATAACCTACCTGCCAGCGACTATGGCTACACCTTC.

The chain is built from TRBV12-3 or TRBV12-4 and TRBJ2-1; D may be TRBD1 (6 bases). Trimming stripped 5 bases from V and 14 bases from J, with 16 bases between. The CDR3 loop spans 12 amino acids. Written as DNA, the CDR3 is TGTGCCAGCAGTCTAGACAGGCCGCCCGAGTTCTTC. Encoded protein: CASSLDRPPEFF.

This chain links TRBV9 with TRBJ2-4, with TRBD1 matching over 9 bases. The length of the CDR3 is 15 residues. V was pared by 0 bases and J by 12 bases, with 10 bases of the junction left unmatched. Germline V gives CDR1 SGDLS, CDR2 YYNGEE. Written as DNA, the CDR3 is TGTGCCAGCAGCGTAGGAGGGGGGACAGGGTCAGATCAGTACTTC. It codes for CASSVGGGTGSDQYF.

The chain has TRBV7-6 and TRBJ2-1; tentatively, D is TRBD1 (5 bases). This CDR3 spans 15 amino acids. Trimming took off 0 bases at V and 8 bases at J, with 14 bases between the two ends. The germline V gene has CDR1 SGHVS and CDR2 FNYEAQ. As DNA, the CDR3 is TGTGCCAGCAGCTTAGCGTTCTCAGGGAAGGATGAGCAGTTCTTC. Translated, it gives CASSLAFSGKDEQFF.

The gene calls are TRBV20-1 and TRBJ2-5, with 9 bases matching TRBD2. The CDR3 consists of 13 residues. The germline V gene encodes CDR1 DFQATT and CDR2 SNEGSKA (reference sequence). CDR3 region: CSASGGTQETQYF. Written as DNA, the CDR3 is TGCAGCGCAAGCGGGGGGACACAAGAGACCCAGTACTTC.

The chain combines TRBV6-1 with TRBJ1-6; 7 nucleotides match TRBD1. The CDR3 covers 14 residues. Per the germline V gene, CDR1 is MNHNS and CDR2 is SASEGT. J lost 6 bases, V lost 6 bases, and 5 bases had no gene match. CDR3 loop: CASRDRVGNSPLHF. CDR3 sequence (DNA): TGTGCCAGCAGAGACAGGGTGGGTAATTCACCCCTCCACTTT.

The chain uses TRBV7-9 and TRBJ2-7, with unresolved D. The CDR3 contains 14 residues. The V end lost 3 bases, the J end lost 1 base, and 10 bases lay between the germline ends. Germline loops: CDR1 SEHNR, CDR2 FQNEAQ (reference sequence). CDR3: CASSFFPGSYEQYV. The CDR3 bases are TGTGCCAGCAGCTTTTTCCCAGGATCCTACGAGCAGTACGTC.

J is TRBJ2-5 and V is TRBV6-5; D unclear. The V gene lost 1 base and the J gene lost 5 bases, with 5 bases spanning the gap. CDR1 is MNHEY, CDR2 SVGAGI, per germline. The CDR3 totals 12 residues. As DNA, the CDR3 is TGTGCCAGCAGTTACTATTCGGAGACCCAGTACTTC. This sequence encodes CASSYYSETQYF.

Concerning this clonotype: Compared with germline, one end of the junction differs, possibly owing to a read error. The V gene is TRBV19, the J gene TRBJ1-2, with D possibly being TRBD1 (5 bases). In germline, CDR1 is LNHDA, CDR2 SQIVND (reference sequence). This CDR3 is built from 12 residues. The chain's CDR3 is CASTLGAYGYTF. DNA of the CDR3: TGTGCTAGTACCCTTGGGGCCTATGGCTACACCTTC.